This TCR beta chain came from a study of T-cell reconstitution after alpha-beta-depleted transplantation in children. Regarding the study as a whole: Reported findings indicate that, about two months after transplant, alpha-beta T cells came from several hundred expanded clones, which were derived from non-depleted graft cells.

This clonotype was found many times. What it binds is unknown. V lost 5 bases to trimming and J lost 2 bases, with 13 bases between them. CDR3 length equals 15 residues. The V gene's germline CDR1 is SGHVS and CDR2 FQNEAQ. TCRbeta library construction was performed incorporating unique molecular identifiers. TCRdb ran MiXCR on the PCR reads and lists one entry per CDR3 protein. The table includes approximately 170,000 distinct CDR3 sequences, around 10% detected once. The sequence came from a boy younger than 10 with acute myeloid leukemia, due to receive a stem cell transplant. This chain uses TRBV7-8 with TRBJ2-1; D may correspond to TRBD1 or TRBD2 (5 bases each). The input for sequencing was PBMCs, taken before TCRalphabeta/CD19-depleted stem cell transplant. The CDR3 region is CASSPPGRTYNEQFF. The CDR3 bases are TGTGCCAGCAGCCCACCGGGACGGACCTACAATGAGCAGTTCTTC.